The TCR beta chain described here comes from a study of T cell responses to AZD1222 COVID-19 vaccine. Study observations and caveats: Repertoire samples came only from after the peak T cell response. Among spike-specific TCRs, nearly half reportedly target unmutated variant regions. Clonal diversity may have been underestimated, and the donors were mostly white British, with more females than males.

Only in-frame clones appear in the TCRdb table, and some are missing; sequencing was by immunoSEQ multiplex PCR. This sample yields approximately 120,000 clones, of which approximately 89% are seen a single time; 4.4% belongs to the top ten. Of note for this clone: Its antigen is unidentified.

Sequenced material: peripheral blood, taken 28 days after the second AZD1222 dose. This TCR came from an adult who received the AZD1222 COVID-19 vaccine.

CDR3 nucleotides: TGTGCCAGCAGCTTAGTGGGACAGGGGGGAGATACGCAGTATTTT. This codes for CASSLVGQGGDTQYF. The chain links TRBV7-2 to TRBJ2-3; TRBD1 aligns across 11 bases. Trimming took 1 base from V and 5 from J; bases not matched to a gene: 2. Germline CDR1 is SGHTA and CDR2 is FQGNSA. This CDR3 spans 15 amino acids.